These 5 T cell receptor beta chains share one sample of origin, sequenced in a study of response to subunit inactivated influenza vaccine. A single record per CDR3 protein comes from TCRdb applying MiXCR to the RT-PCR reads. This repertoire shows a few hundred thousand distinct CDR3 sequences, roughly 15% found once; its top ten account for 11%. This material consisted of PBMCs from blood, taken 12 days after vaccination. The receptors were sampled from a man aged 50-59 years who received an inactivated influenza vaccine.

This clonotype was picked up a small number of times. The rearrangement uses TRBV14 and TRBJ1-3; unclear D gene. The V end lost 1 base, the J end lost 6 bases, and 1 base lay between the germline ends. CDR1 and CDR2 from the germline V gene are SGHDN and FVKESK. The length of the CDR3 is 11 residues. For the CDR3, the DNA is TGTGCCAGCAGCCAAGTAAACACCATATATTTT. Residues: CASSQVNTIYF.

V gene TRBV7-2 combines with J gene TRBJ2-5; no firm D call. CDR1 and CDR2 (germline): SGHTA, FQGNSA. The CDR3 consists of 16 residues. V lost 5 bases to trimming and J lost 3 bases, with 19 bases between them. Here the CDR3 reads CASSISGLRDKETQYF. CDR3 bases: TGTGCCAGCAGCATCTCGGGCCTGAGAGACAAAGAGACCCAGTACTTC.

This clonotype was picked up a small number of times. This chain links TRBV27 with TRBJ2-5; the match to TRBD2 covers 8 bases. The CDR3 loop spans 18 amino acids. V shed 7 bases and J 0 bases; nucleotides not matched to a gene: 16. CDR1 MNHEY and CDR2 SMNVEV come from the germline V gene (reference sequence). CDR3 nucleotides: TGTGCCAGCATCAGAAGCGGGAGCCAAATTAAGTACCAAGAGACCCAGTACTTC. This encodes CASIRSGSQIKYQETQYF.

In its sample, this clonotype was seen a few times. The chain is built from TRBV4-1 and TRBJ2-7; 7 positions match TRBD2. Germline CDR1 reads MGHRA; CDR2 reads YSYEKL. The CDR3 length is 19 residues. V shed 1 base, J shed 2 bases, and the junction held 17 bases outside the gene matches. CDR3 in amino acids: CASSQGHPPGSGGTYEQYF. The CDR3 region has the DNA TGCGCCAGCAGCCAAGGTCATCCCCCCGGCTCGGGGGGAACCTACGAGCAGTACTTC.

The V gene is TRBV7-6, the J gene TRBJ1-2, with 11 positions matching TRBD1. CDR1 SGHVS and CDR2 FNYEAQ come from the germline V gene. CDR3 length equals 15 residues. V shed 4 bases, J shed 6 bases, and the junction held 7 bases outside the gene matches. CDR3 nucleotide sequence: TGTGCCAGCAGCTCCCCGGGACAGGGGGGACATGGCTACACCTTC. Its translation: CASSSPGQGGHGYTF. Together with reference TRBV7-6 and TRBJ1-2, the CDR3 gives the full variable domain: GAGVSQSPRYKVTKRGQDVALRCDPISGHVSLYWYRQALGQGPEFLTYFNYEAQQDKSGLPNDRFSAERPEGSISTLTIQRTEQRDSAMYRCASSSPGQGGHGYTFGSGTRLTVV.